These T cell receptor beta chains were read from a single sample in a study of T cell responses to AZD1222 COVID-19 vaccine. The data were produced by immunoSEQ multiplex PCR, yet TCRdb's version contains in-frame clones alone and is incomplete. The sample shows about 130,000 clones, about nine tenths of them seen only once. The material was peripheral blood, obtained on day 0 of AZD1222 vaccination. The origin of the receptors is an adult in good health. CDR3s include the opening cysteine and the closing phenylalanine or tryptophan. The D gene is left open where the match is weak. The size entry is marked missing in some rows and otherwise reads once, few, many or a size class.

V gene	clone size	CDR3 length	D gene	J gene	CDR3 DNA	CDR3 protein
TRBV4-1	once	16	.	TRBJ1-2	TGCGCCAGCAGCCAAGATCGAGTCAGAGCTAACTATGGCTACACCTTC	CASSQDRVRANYGYTF
TRBV3-1/TRBV3-2	.	16	TRBD1	TRBJ2-1	TGTGCCAGCAGCCCATGGGACAGGCCAAAACACAATGAGCAGTTCTTC	CASSPWDRPKHNEQFF
TRBV6-5	.	15	TRBD1	TRBJ1-2	TGTGCCAGCAGCCGATTGGCGAGGGGGCAGGATGGCTACACCTTC	CASSRLARGQDGYTF
TRBV6-6	.	11	.	TRBJ1-5	TGTGCCGCGGGGGACACCCGGGCCCAGCATTTT	CAAGDTRAQHF
TRBV5-4	.	14	.	TRBJ1-1	TGTGCCAGCAGCTTCACAGGGACTCTAGAGGGGGCTTTCTTT	CASSFTGTLEGAFF
TRBV27	.	13	.	TRBJ2-3	TGTGCCAGCAGTTTTCCCCCTGGAGATACGCAGTATTTT	CASSFPPGDTQYF
TRBV6-6	once	15	.	TRBJ1-1	TGTGCCAGCAGCCCCTCTAGACCCGGCAGCACTGAAGCTTTCTTT	CASSPSRPGSTEAFF
TRBV28	.	14	.	TRBJ1-5	TGTGCCAGCAGTCGTACCTATAGCAATCAGCCCCAGCATTTT	CASSRTYSNQPQHF
TRBV5-1	.	14	.	TRBJ1-1	TGCGCCAGCAGCTTGGATATAGGGAACACTGAAGCTTTCTTT	CASSLDIGNTEAFF
TRBV11-1	.	14	.	TRBJ2-5	TGTGCCAGCAGCTTCGGCCTGACCCAAGAGACCCAGTACTTC	CASSFGLTQETQYF
TRBV7-9	.	14	.	TRBJ2-5	TGTGCCAGCAGCTACTTTGGCGGGGAAGAGACCCAGTACTTC	CASSYFGGEETQYF
TRBV6-2/TRBV6-3	.	15	TRBD1	TRBJ2-7	TGTGCCAGCAGTCCGGGGACAGGGGACTCCTACGAGCAGTACTTC	CASSPGTGDSYEQYF
TRBV12-3/TRBV12-4	.	13	.	TRBJ2-3	TGTGCCACCTCCCGGGTGAGTCAAGATACGCAGTATTTT	CATSRVSQDTQYF
TRBV11-3	once	15	.	TRBJ2-2	TGTGCCAGCAGCCCGGTCTCGGGGAGCACCGGGGAGCTGTTTTTT	CASSPVSGSTGELFF
TRBV5-1	.	14	TRBD1	TRBJ1-1	TGCGCCAGCGGCCGGGACAGGGCGAACACTGAAGCTTTCTTT	CASGRDRANTEAFF
TRBV7-3	.	15	TRBD1	TRBJ2-5	TGTGCCAGCAGCCTGGGGACAGGGATCCAAGAGACCCAGTACTTC	CASSLGTGIQETQYF
TRBV25-1	.	14	.	TRBJ1-5	TGTGCCAGCAGTGGAACCGGGCCGAATCAGCCCCAGCATTTT	CASSGTGPNQPQHF
TRBV29-1	.	13	.	TRBJ2-1	TGCAGCGTCACAGGAATATCCTACAATGAGCAGTTCTTC	CSVTGISYNEQFF